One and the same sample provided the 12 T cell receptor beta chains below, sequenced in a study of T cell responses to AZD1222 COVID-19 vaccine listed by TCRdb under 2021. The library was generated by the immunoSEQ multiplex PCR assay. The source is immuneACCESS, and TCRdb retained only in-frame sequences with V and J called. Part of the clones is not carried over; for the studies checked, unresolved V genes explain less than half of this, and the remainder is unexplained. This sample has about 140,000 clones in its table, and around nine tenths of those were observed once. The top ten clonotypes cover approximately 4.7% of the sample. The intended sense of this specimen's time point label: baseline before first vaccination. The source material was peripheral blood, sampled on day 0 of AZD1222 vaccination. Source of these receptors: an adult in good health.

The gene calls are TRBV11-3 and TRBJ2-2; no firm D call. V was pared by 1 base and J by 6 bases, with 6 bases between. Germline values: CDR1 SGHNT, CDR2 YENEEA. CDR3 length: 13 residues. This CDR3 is CASSLGYAGELFF. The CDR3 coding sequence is TGTGCCAGCAGCTTAGGATATGCCGGGGAGCTGTTTTTT. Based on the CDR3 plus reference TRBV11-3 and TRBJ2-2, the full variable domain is EAGVVQSPRYKIIEKKQPVAFWCNPISGHNTLYWYLQNLGQGPELLIRYENEEAVDDSQLPKDRFSAERLKGVDSTLKIQPAELGDSAVYLCASSLGYAGELFFGEGSRLTVL.

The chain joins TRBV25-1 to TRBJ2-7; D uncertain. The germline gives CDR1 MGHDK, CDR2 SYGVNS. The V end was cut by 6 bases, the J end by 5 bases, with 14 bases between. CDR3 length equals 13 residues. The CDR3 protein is CASRRQESHEQYF. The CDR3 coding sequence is TGTGCCAGCAGGAGGCAGGAGTCTCACGAGCAGTACTTC.

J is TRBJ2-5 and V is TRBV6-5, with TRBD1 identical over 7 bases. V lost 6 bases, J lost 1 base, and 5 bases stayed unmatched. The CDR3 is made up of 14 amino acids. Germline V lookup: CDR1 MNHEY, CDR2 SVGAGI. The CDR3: CASRRGTAQETQYF. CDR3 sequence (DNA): TGTGCCAGCAGGAGGGGGACAGCCCAAGAGACCCAGTACTTC.

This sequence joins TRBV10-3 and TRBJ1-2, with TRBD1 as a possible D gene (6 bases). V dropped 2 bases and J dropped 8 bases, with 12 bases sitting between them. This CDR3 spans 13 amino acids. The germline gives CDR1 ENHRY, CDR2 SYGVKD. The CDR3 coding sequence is TGTGCCATCAGTGAGCAGACAGGATCCGGCTACACCTTC. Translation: CAISEQTGSGYTF.

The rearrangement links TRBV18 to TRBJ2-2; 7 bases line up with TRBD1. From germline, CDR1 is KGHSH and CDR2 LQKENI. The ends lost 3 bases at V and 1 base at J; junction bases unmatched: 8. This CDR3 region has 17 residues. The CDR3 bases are TGTGCCAGCTCACCGGAGATGGGACAGCGGAACACCGGGGAGCTGTTTTTT. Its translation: CASSPEMGQRNTGELFF.

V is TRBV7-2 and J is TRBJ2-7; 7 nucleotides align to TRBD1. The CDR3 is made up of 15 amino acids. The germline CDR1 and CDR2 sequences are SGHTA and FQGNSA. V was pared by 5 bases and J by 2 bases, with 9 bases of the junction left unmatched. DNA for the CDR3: TGTGCCAGCAGCACCGGACAGGTGGGAACCTACGAGCAGTACTTC. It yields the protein CASSTGQVGTYEQYF.

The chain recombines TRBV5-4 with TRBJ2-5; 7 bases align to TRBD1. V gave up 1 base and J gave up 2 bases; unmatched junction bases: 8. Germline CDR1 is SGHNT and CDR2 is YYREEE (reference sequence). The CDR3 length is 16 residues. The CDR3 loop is CASSLLPGQLQETQYF. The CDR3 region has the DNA TGTGCCAGCAGCTTGTTACCGGGACAGTTACAAGAGACCCAGTACTTC.

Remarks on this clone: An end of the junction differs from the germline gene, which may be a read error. CDR3 loop: CASSSIRGQGTQYF. CDR3 nucleotides: TGTGCCAGCAGCTCAATCCGGGGCCAAGGGACCCAGTACTTC. This chain uses TRBV13 with TRBJ2-5, with D perhaps matching TRBD1 or TRBD2 (5 bases each). CDR1 and CDR2 from the germline V gene are PRHDT and FYEKMQ (reference sequence). The CDR3 covers 14 residues.

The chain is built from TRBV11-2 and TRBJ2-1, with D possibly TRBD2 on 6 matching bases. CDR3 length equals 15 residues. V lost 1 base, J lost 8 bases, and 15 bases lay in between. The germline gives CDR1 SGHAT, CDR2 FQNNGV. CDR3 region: CASSLVSASVDEQFF. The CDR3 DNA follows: TGTGCCAGCAGCTTAGTGAGCGCTAGCGTAGATGAGCAGTTCTTC.

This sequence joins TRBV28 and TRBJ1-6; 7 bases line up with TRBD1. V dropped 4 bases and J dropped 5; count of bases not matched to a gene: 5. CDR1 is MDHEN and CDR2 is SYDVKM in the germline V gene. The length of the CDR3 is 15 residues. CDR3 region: CASSSLGTDNSPLHF. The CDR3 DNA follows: TGTGCCAGCAGTTCCCTCGGGACAGATAATTCACCCCTCCACTTT.

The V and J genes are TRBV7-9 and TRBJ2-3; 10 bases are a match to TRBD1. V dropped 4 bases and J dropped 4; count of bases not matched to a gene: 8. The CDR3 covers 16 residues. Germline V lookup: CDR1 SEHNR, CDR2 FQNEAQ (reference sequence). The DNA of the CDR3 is TGTGCCAGCAGCTCAGCCGGACAGGGGGGCGCAGATACGCAGTATTTT. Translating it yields CASSSAGQGGADTQYF. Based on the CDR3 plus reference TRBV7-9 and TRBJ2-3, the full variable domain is DTGVSQNPRHKITKRGQNVTFRCDPISEHNRLYWYRQTLGQGPEFLTYFQNEAQLEKSRLLSDRFSAERPKGSFSTLEIQRTEQGDSAMYLCASSSAGQGGADTQYFGPGTRLTVL.

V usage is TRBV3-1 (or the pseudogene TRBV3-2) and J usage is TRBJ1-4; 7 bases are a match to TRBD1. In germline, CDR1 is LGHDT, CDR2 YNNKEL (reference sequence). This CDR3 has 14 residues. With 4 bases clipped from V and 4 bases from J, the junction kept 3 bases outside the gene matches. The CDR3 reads CASSPGQLNEKLFF. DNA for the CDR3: TGTGCCAGCAGCCCGGGACAGCTTAATGAAAAACTGTTTTTT.